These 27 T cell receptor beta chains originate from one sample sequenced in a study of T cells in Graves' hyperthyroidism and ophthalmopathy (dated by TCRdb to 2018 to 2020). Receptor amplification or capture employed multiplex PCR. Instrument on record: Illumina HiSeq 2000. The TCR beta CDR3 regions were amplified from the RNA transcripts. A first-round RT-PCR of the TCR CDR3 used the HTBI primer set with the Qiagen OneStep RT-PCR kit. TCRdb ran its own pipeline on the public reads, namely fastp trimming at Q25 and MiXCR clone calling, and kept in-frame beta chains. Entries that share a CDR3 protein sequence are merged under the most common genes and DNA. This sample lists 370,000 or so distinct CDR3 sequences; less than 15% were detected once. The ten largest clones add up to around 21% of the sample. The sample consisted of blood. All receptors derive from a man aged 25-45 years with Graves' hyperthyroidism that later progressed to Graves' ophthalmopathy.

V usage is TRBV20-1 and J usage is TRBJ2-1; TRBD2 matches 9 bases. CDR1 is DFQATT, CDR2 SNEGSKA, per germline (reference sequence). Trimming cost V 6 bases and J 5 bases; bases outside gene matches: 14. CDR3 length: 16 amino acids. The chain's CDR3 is CSAEQRLAGTNNEQFF. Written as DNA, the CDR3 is TGCAGTGCCGAACAAAGGCTAGCGGGGACAAACAATGAGCAGTTCTTC.

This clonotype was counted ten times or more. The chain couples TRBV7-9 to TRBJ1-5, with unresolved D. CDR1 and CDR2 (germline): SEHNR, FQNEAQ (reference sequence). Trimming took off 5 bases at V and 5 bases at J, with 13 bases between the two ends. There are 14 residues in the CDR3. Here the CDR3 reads CASSKEGGYQPQHF. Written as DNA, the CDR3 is TGTGCCAGCAGCAAAGAGGGAGGGTATCAGCCCCAGCATTTT.

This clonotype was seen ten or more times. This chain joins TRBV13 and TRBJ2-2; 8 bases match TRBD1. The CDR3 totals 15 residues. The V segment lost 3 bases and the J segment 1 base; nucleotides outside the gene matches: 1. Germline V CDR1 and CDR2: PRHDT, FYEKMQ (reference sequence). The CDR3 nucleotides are TGTGCCAGCAGCTTTGGGACAGGGAACACCGGGGAGCTGTTTTTT. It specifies CASSFGTGNTGELFF.

The CDR3 region is CASSQVARRENYGYTF. The CDR3 nucleotides are TGCGCCAGCAGCCAAGTGGCTCGCAGGGAGAACTATGGCTACACCTTC. This chain uses TRBV4-1 with TRBJ1-2; a weak D match, TRBD1 (5 bases). The CDR3 is 16 residues long. Germline loops: CDR1 MGHRA, CDR2 YSYEKL. V was pared by 1 base and J by 2 bases, with 14 bases between.

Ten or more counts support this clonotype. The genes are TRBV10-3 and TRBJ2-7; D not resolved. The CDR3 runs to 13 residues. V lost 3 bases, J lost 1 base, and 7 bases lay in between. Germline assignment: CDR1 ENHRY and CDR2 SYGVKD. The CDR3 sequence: CAISDQVSYEQYF. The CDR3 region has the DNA TGTGCCATCAGTGATCAGGTATCCTACGAGCAGTACTTC.

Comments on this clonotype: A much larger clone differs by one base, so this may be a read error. CDR3 sequence (DNA): TGCGCCAGCAGCGAGGCGACAGGGATCCGCTCTGGAGACACCATATATTTT. Residues: CASSEATGIRSGDTIYF. The V and J genes are TRBV5-1 and TRBJ1-3; 7 nucleotides align to TRBD1. The CDR3 loop spans 17 amino acids. Germline values: CDR1 SGHRS, CDR2 YFSETQ.

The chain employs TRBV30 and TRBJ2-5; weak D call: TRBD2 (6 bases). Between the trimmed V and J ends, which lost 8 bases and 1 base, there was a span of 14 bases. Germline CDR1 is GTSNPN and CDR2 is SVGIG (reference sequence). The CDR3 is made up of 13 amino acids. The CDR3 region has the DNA TGTGCCGGAAATCGGGGGTTCCAAGAGACCCAGTACTTC. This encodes CAGNRGFQETQYF.

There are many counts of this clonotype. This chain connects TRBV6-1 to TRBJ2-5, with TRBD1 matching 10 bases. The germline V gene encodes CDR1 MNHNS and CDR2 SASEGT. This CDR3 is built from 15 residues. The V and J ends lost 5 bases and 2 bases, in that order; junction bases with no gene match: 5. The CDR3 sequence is CASSLWTGGQETQYF. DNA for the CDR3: TGTGCCAGCAGTTTATGGACAGGGGGGCAAGAGACCCAGTACTTC.

This CDR3 is CSARGGGVETQYF. The CDR3 DNA reads TGCAGTGCTAGGGGGGGCGGCGTGGAGACCCAGTACTTC. The chain links TRBV20-1 to TRBJ2-5; D might be TRBD1 or TRBD2, each matching 6 bases. V shed 3 bases and J shed 5 bases, with 13 bases lying between them. Germline V gene lookup returns CDR1 DFQATT and CDR2 SNEGSKA (reference sequence). The CDR3 length is 13 residues.

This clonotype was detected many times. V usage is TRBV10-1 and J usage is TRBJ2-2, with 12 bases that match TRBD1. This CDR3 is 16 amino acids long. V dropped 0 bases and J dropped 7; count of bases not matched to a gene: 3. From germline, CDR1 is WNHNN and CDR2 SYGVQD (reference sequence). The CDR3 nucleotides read TGCGCCAGCAGTGAGTCGGGACAGGGGGCCCACGGGGAGCTGTTTTTT. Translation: CASSESGQGAHGELFF.

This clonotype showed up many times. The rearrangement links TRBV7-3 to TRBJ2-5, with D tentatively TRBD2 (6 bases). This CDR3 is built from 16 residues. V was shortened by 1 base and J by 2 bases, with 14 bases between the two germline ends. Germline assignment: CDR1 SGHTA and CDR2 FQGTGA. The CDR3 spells CASSLSWGDLQETQYF. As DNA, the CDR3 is TGTGCCAGCAGCTTAAGTTGGGGGGACCTACAAGAGACCCAGTACTTC.

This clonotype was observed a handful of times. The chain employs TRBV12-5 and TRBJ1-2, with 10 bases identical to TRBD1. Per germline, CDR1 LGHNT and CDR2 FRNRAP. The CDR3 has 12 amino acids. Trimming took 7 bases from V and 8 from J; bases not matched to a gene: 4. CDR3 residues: CASARTGGGYTF. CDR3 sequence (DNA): TGTGCTAGTGCCAGGACAGGGGGGGGCTACACCTTC. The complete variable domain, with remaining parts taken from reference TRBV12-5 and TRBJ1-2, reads DARVTQTPRHKVTEMGQEVTMRCQPILGHNTVFWYRQTMMQGLELLAYFRNRAPLDDSGMPKDRFSAEMPDATLATLKIQPSEPRDSAVYFCASARTGGGYTFGSGTRLTVV.

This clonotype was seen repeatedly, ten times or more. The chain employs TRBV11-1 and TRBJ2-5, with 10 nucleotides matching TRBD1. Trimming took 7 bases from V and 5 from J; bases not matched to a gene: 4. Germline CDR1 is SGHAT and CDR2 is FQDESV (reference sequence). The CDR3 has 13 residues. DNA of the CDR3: TGTGCCAGCACCCCGGGACAGGGGGAGACCCAGTACTTC. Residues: CASTPGQGETQYF.

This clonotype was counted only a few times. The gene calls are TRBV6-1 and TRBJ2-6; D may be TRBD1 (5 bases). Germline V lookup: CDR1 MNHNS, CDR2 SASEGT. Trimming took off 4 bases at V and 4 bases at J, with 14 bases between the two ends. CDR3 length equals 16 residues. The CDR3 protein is CASSGQGVTGANVLTF. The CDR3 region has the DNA TGTGCCAGCAGTGGCCAAGGGGTTACCGGGGCCAACGTCCTGACTTTC.

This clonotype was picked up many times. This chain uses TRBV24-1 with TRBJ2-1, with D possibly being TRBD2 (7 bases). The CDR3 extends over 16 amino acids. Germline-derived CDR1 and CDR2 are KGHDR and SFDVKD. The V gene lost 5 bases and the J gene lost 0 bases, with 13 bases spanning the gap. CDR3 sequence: CATSALGGGSYNEQFF. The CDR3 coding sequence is TGTGCCACCAGTGCCCTAGGGGGGGGCTCCTACAATGAGCAGTTCTTC.

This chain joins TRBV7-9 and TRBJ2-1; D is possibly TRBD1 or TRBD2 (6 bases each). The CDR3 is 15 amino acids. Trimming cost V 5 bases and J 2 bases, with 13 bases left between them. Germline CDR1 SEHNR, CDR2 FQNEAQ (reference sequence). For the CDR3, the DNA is TGTGCCAGCAGCGCCGTCGGGGGCGCCTACAATGAGCAGTTCTTC. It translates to CASSAVGGAYNEQFF.

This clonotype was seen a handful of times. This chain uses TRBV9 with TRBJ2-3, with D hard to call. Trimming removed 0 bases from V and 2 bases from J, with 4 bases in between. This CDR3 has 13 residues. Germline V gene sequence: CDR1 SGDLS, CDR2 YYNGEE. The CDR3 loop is CASSVDPTDTQYF. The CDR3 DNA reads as TGTGCCAGCAGCGTAGACCCCACAGATACGCAGTATTTT. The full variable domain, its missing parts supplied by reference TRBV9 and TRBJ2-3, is DSGVTQTPKHLITATGQRVTLRCSPRSGDLSVYWYQQSLDQGLQFLIQYYNGEERAKGNILERFSAQQFPDLHSELNLSSLELGDSALYFCASSVDPTDTQYFGPGTRLTVL.

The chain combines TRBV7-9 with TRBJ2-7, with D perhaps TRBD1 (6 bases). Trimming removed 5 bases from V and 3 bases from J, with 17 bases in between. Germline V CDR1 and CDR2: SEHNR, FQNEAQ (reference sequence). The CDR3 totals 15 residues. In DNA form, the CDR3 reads TGTGCCAGCAGCCCAACGGGACACACGCGCTACGAGCAGTACTTC. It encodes CASSPTGHTRYEQYF.

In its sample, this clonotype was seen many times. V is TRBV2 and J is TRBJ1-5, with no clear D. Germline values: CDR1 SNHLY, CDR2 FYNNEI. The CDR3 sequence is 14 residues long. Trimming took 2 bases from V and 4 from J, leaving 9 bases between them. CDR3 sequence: CASSEWGANQPQHF. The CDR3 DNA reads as TGTGCCAGCAGTGAATGGGGAGCAAATCAGCCCCAGCATTTT.

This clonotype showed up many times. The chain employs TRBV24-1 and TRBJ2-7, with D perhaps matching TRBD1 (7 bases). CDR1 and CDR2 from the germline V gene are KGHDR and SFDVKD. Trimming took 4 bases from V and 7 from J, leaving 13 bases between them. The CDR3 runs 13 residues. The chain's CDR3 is CATSDPQGREQYF. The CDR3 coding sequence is TGTGCCACCAGTGACCCACAGGGGAGGGAGCAGTACTTC.

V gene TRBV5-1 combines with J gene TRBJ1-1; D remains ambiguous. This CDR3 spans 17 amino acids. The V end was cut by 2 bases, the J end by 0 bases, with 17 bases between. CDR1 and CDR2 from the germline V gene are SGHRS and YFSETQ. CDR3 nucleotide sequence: TGCGCCAGCAGCTTAGAACCTCCGGACGGGCTGAACACTGAAGCTTTCTTT. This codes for CASSLEPPDGLNTEAFF.

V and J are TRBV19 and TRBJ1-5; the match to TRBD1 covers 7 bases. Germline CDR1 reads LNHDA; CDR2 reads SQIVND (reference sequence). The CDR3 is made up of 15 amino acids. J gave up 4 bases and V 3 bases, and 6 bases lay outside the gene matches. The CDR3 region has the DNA TGTGCCAGTAGTATCCCGGGACAGACAAATCAGCCCCAGCATTTT. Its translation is CASSIPGQTNQPQHF. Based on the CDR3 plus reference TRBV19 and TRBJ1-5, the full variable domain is DGGITQSPKYLFRKEGQNVTLSCEQNLNHDAMYWYRQDPGQGLRLIYYSQIVNDFQKGDIAEGYSVSREKKESFPLTVTSAQKNPTAFYLCASSIPGQTNQPQHFGDGTRLSIL.

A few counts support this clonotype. DNA of the CDR3: TGTGCCAGCAGTTCAGGGGAGGGGACTGAAGCTTTCTTT. Translating it yields CASSSGEGTEAFF. This chain joins TRBV6-8 and TRBJ1-1; D may be TRBD1 (6 bases). Per germline, CDR1 MNHGY and CDR2 SAAAGT. The CDR3 has 13 residues. Trimming removed 4 bases from V and 5 bases from J, with 11 bases in between.

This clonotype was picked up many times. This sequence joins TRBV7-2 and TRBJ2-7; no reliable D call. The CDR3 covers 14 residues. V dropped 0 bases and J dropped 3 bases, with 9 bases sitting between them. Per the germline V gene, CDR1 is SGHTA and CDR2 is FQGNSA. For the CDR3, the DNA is TGTGCCAGCAGCTTAGCTGTAGCTTTCTACGAGCAGTACTTC. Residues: CASSLAVAFYEQYF.

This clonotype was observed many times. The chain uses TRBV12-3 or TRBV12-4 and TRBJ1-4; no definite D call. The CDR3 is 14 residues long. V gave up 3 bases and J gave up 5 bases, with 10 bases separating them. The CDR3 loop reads CASSFSTANEKLFF. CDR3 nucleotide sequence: TGTGCCAGCAGTTTCAGTACGGCGAATGAAAAACTGTTTTTT.

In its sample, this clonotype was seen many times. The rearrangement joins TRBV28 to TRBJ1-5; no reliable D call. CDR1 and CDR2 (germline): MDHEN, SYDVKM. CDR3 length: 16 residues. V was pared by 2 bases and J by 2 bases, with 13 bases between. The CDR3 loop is CASSLGPHLGNQPQHF. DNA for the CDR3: TGTGCCAGCAGTTTAGGGCCCCACTTGGGCAATCAGCCCCAGCATTTT.

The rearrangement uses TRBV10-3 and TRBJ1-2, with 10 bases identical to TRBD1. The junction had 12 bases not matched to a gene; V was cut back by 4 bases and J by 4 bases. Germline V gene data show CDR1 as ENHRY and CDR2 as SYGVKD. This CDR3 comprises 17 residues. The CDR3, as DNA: TGTGCCATCAGTGCGGGACAGGGGTCCGGTTTTCTCTATGGCTACACCTTC. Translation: CAISAGQGSGFLYGYTF.